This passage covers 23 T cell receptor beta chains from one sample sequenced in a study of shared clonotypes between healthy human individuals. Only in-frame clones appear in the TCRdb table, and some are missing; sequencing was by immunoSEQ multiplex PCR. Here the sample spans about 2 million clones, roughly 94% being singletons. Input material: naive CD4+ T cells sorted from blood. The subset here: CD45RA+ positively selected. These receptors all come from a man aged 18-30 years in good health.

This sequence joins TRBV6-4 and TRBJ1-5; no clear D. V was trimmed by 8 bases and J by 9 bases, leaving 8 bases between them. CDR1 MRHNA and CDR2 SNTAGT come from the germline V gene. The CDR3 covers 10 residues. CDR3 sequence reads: CASPFGPQHF. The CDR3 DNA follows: TGTGCCAGCCCTTTCGGGCCCCAGCATTTT.

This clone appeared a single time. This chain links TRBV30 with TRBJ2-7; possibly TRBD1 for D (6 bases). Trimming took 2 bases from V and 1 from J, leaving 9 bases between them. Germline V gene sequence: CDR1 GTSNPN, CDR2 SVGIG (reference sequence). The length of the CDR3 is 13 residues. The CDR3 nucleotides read TGTGCCTGGAGTAAGGACAGTTCCTACGAGCAGTACTTC. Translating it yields CAWSKDSSYEQYF. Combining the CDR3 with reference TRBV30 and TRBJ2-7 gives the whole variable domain SQTIHQWPATLVQPVGSPLSLECTVEGTSNPNLYWYRQAAGRGLQLLFYSVGIGQISSEVPQNLSASRPQDRQFILSSKKLLLSDSGFYLCAWSKDSSYEQYFGPGTRLTVT.

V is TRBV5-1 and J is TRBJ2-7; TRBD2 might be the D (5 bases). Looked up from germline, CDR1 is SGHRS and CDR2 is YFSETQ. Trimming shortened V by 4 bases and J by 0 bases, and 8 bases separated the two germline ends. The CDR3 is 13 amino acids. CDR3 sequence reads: CASSNGLSYEQYF. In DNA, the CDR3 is TGCGCCAGCAGCAATGGACTCTCCTACGAGCAGTACTTC. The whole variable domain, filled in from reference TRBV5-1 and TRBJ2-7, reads KAGVTQTPRYLIKTRGQQVTLSCSPISGHRSVSWYQQTPGQGLQFLFEYFSETQRNKGNFPGRFSGRQFSNSRSEMNVSTLELGDSALYLCASSNGLSYEQYFGPGTRLTVT.

CDR3 in DNA: TGTGCCAGCAGCGCTAGGGCAGATACGCAGTATTTT. It encodes CASSARADTQYF. The chain uses TRBV7-3 and TRBJ2-3, with D unresolved. V lost 5 bases and J 4 bases, leaving 7 bases between the germline ends. This CDR3 is built from 12 residues. Per germline, CDR1 SGHTA and CDR2 FQGTGA.

The CDR3 reads CASSTFAGGNEQFF. The CDR3 DNA is TGTGCCAGCAGCACCTTCGCAGGGGGCAATGAGCAGTTCTTC. This chain connects TRBV5-4 to TRBJ2-1; 7 bases are shared with TRBD1. CDR1 and CDR2 from the germline V gene are SGHNT and YYREEE (reference sequence). J lost 6 bases, V lost 4 bases, and 7 bases had no gene match. This CDR3 contains 14 residues. The full variable domain, in which reference TRBV5-4 and TRBJ2-1 provide the parts outside the CDR3, is ETGVTQSPTHLIKTRGQQVTLRCSSQSGHNTVSWYQQALGQGPQFIFQYYREEENGRGNFPPRFSGLQFPNYSSELNVNALELDDSALYLCASSTFAGGNEQFFGPGTRLTVL.

For the CDR3, the DNA is TGTGCCAGCAGTTACTCGTACGCCCCAAACTATGGCTACACCTTC. Protein: CASSYSYAPNYGYTF. V and J are TRBV6-5 and TRBJ1-2, with unresolved D. Germline V gene lookup returns CDR1 MNHEY and CDR2 SVGAGI. The length of the CDR3 is 15 residues. V was clipped by 0 bases and J by 2 bases, with 10 bases between them.

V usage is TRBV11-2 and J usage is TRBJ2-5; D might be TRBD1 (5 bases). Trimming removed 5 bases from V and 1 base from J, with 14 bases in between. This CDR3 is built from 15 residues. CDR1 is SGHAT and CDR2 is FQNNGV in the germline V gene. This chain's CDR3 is CASSRDSTPQETQYF. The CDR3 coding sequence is TGTGCCAGCAGCCGTGACAGTACCCCCCAAGAGACCCAGTACTTC.

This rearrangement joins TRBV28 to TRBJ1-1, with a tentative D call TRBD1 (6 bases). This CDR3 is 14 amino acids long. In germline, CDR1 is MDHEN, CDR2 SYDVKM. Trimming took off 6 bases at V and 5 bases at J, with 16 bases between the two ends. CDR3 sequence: CASSPGTLLTEAFF. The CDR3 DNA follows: TGTGCCAGCAGCCCCGGGACATTGTTAACTGAAGCTTTCTTT.

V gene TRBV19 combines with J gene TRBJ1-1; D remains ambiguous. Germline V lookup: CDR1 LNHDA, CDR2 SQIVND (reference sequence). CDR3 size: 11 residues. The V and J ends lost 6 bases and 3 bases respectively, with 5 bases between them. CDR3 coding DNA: TGTGCCAGTAGGTTAGACACTGAAGCTTTCTTT. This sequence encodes CASRLDTEAFF. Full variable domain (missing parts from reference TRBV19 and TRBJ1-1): DGGITQSPKYLFRKEGQNVTLSCEQNLNHDAMYWYRQDPGQGLRLIYYSQIVNDFQKGDIAEGYSVSREKKESFPLTVTSAQKNPTAFYLCASRLDTEAFFGQGTRLTVV.

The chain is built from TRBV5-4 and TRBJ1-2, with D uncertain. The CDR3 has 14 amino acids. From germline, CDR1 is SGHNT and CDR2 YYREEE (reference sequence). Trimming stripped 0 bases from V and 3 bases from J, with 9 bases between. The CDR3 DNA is TGTGCCAGCAGCTTGGGTGGCCAGGACTATGGCTACACCTTC. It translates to CASSLGGQDYGYTF.

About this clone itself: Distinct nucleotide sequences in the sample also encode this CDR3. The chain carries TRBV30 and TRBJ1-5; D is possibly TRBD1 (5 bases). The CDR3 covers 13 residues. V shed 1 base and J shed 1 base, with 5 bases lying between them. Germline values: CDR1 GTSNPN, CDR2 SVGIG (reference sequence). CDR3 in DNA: TGTGCCTGGAGTGGACAGAGCAATCAGCCCCAGCATTTT. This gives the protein CAWSGQSNQPQHF.

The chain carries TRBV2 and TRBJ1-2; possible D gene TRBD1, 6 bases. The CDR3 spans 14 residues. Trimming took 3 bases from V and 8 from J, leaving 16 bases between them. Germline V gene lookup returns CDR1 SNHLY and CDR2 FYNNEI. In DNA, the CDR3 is TGTGCCAGCAGTGATTTACAGGGTACTGGGGGCTACACCTTC. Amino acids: CASSDLQGTGGYTF.

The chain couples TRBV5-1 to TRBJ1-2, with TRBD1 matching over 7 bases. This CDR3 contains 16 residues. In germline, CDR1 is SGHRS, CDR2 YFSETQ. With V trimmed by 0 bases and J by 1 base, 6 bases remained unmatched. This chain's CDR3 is CASSLETGFVNYGYTF. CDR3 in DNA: TGCGCCAGCAGCTTGGAGACAGGGTTTGTTAACTATGGCTACACCTTC. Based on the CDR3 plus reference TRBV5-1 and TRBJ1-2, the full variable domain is KAGVTQTPRYLIKTRGQQVTLSCSPISGHRSVSWYQQTPGQGLQFLFEYFSETQRNKGNFPGRFSGRQFSNSRSEMNVSTLELGDSALYLCASSLETGFVNYGYTFGSGTRLTVV.

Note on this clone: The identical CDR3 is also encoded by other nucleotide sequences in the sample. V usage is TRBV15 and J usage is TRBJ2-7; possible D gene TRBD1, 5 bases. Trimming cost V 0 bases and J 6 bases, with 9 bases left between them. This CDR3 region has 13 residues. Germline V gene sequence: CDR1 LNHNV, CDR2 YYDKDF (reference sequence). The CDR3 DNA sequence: TGTGCCACCAGCAGAGATAGGGGTCGCGAGCAGTACTTC. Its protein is CATSRDRGREQYF.

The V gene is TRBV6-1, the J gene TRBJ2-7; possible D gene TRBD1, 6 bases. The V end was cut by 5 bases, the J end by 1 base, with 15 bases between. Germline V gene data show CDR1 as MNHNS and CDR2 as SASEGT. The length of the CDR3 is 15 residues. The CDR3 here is CASSIRDTFSYEQYF. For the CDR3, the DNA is TGTGCCAGCAGTATACGGGACACCTTTTCCTACGAGCAGTACTTC.

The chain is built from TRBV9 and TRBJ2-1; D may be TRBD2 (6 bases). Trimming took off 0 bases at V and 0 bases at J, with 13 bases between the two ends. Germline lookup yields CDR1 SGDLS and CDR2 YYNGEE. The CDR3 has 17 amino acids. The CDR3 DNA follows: TGTGCCAGCAGCGTAGGACCCCTAGCGACCTCCTACAATGAGCAGTTCTTC. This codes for CASSVGPLATSYNEQFF.

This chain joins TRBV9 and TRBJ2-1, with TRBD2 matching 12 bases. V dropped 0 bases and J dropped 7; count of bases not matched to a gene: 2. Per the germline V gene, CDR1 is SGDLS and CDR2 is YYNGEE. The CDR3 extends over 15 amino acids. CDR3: CASSVGTSGKNEQFF. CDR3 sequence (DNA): TGTGCCAGCAGCGTAGGGACTAGCGGGAAGAATGAGCAGTTCTTC.

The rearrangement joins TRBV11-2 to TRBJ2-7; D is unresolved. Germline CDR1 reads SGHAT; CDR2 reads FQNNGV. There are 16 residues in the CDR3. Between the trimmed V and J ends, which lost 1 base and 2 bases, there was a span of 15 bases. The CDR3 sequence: CASSLAGRSFTYEQYF. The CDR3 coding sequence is TGTGCCAGCAGCTTAGCGGGCAGGTCCTTTACCTACGAGCAGTACTTC.

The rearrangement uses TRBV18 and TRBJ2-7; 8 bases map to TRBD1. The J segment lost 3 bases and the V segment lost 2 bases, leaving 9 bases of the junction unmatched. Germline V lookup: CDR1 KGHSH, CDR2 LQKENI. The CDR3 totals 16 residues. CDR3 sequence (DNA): TGTGCCAGCTCACCAAGTCGGAACAGGGGGGTCTACGAGCAGTACTTC. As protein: CASSPSRNRGVYEQYF.

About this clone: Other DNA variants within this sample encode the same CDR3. CDR3 in amino acids: CAISEGGDYGYTF. In DNA form, the CDR3 reads TGTGCCATCAGTGAAGGGGGGGACTATGGCTACACCTTC. The V and J genes are TRBV10-3 and TRBJ1-2; D is perhaps TRBD1 (6 bases). V was clipped by 3 bases and J by 3 bases, with 8 bases between them. The germline gives CDR1 ENHRY, CDR2 SYGVKD. The CDR3 is 13 residues long.

CDR3 sequence (DNA): TGTGCCAGCAGCCCTGGGACTAGCGGAAGCACAGATACGCAGTATTTT. Translated, it gives CASSPGTSGSTDTQYF. V gene TRBV7-8 combines with J gene TRBJ2-3, with TRBD2 identical over 11 bases. V trimming: 5 bases; J trimming: 0 bases; junction bases outside the gene matches: 4. The CDR3 extends over 16 amino acids. The germline V gene encodes CDR1 SGHVS and CDR2 FQNEAQ.

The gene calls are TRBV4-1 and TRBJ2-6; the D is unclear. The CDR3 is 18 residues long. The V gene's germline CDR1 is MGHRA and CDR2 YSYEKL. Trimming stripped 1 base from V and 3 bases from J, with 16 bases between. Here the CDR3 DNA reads TGCGCCAGCAGCCAAGCAATGGGCGCTCCCTATGGGGCCAACGTCCTGACTTTC. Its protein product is CASSQAMGAPYGANVLTF.

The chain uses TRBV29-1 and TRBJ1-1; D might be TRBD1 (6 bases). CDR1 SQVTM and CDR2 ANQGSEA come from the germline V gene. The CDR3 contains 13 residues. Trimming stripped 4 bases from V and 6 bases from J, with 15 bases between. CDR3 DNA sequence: TGCAGCGTTGGGCGAGGGGGTTGGGCTGAAGCTTTCTTT. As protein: CSVGRGGWAEAFF.